These 18 T cell receptor beta chains were sequenced from one sample in a study of shared clonotypes between healthy human individuals. Repertoires were generated with immunoSEQ multiplex PCR, while TCRdb's copy carries only in-frame clones and drops some. The repertoire consists of 2 million to 2.5 million clones, with approximately 94% occurring once and the leading ten covering more than 0.1%. The sequenced sample consisted of naive CD4+ T cells sorted from blood. This sample's subset: CD45RA+ positively selected. The receptor set was obtained from a man between 18 and 29 years old in good health.

This chain connects TRBV5-1 to TRBJ2-7; weak D call: TRBD1 (5 bases). CDR3 length equals 15 residues. Deletions cut 0 bases from V and 7 bases from J, with 17 bases between. CDR1 and CDR2 from the germline V gene are SGHRS and YFSETQ. The CDR3 region is CASSLGQDTLGEQYF. The DNA of the CDR3 is TGCGCCAGCAGCTTGGGCCAGGACACACTTGGGGAGCAGTACTTC.

The V and J genes are TRBV27 and TRBJ1-2; 10 nucleotides match TRBD1. The CDR3 has 15 amino acids. CDR1 and CDR2 from the germline V gene are MNHEY and SMNVEV (reference sequence). The junction had 5 bases not matched to a gene; V was cut back by 6 bases and J by 1 base. This chain's CDR3 is CASSPGQGGNYGYTF. The DNA of the CDR3 is TGTGCCAGCAGCCCCGGACAGGGGGGTAACTATGGCTACACCTTC.

The rearrangement links TRBV18 to TRBJ2-5, with 7 bases aligning to TRBD1. This CDR3 contains 15 residues. Unmatched junction bases numbered 7, after V lost 2 bases and J lost 4 bases. Germline V gene data show CDR1 as KGHSH and CDR2 as LQKENI. CDR3 in amino acids: CASSPMGTVGETQYF. In nucleotides, the CDR3 is TGTGCCAGCTCACCAATGGGGACAGTAGGAGAGACCCAGTACTTC.

This chain joins TRBV25-1 and TRBJ2-7; tentatively, D is TRBD2 (5 bases). Trimming removed 4 bases from V and 10 bases from J, with 11 bases in between. CDR3 length equals 11 residues. Per the germline V gene, CDR1 is MGHDK and CDR2 is SYGVNS. CDR3 protein: CASSGGRGQYF. For the CDR3, the DNA is TGTGCCAGCAGTGGAGGTCGGGGACAGTACTTC.

In its sample, this clone was seen once. Other DNA sequences from this sample encode an identical CDR3 as well. The chain is built from TRBV5-1 and TRBJ1-1; D gene ambiguous. The V gene lost 5 bases and the J gene lost 0 bases, with 11 bases spanning the gap. The CDR3 contains 14 residues. Germline CDR1 reads SGHRS; CDR2 reads YFSETQ. This CDR3 is CASSTGGVNTEAFF. The CDR3 DNA reads as TGCGCCAGCAGTACGGGAGGAGTGAACACTGAAGCTTTCTTT.

This chain joins TRBV12-5 and TRBJ2-1; possible D gene TRBD2, 5 bases. V was clipped by 2 bases and J by 11 bases, with 10 bases between them. The CDR3 has 12 amino acids. The germline V gene has CDR1 LGHNT and CDR2 FRNRAP. CDR3 bases: TGTGCTAGTGGTTTGTTAACGGGGAAGCAGTTCTTC. Translated, it gives CASGLLTGKQFF.

As regards this clone: At the DNA level, this CDR3 is encoded by other sequences in the same sample as well. The CDR3 sequence is CASSLGTGDNSPLHF. As DNA, the CDR3 is TGTGCCAGCAGCCTCGGGACAGGGGATAATTCACCCCTCCACTTT. V gene TRBV7-9 combines with J gene TRBJ1-6; 10 bases align to TRBD1. The CDR3 length is 15 residues. Germline-derived CDR1 and CDR2 are SEHNR and FQNEAQ (reference sequence). With 5 bases clipped from V and 5 bases from J, the junction kept 3 bases outside the gene matches.

CDR3 sequence: CAWSEGAGGPYEQYF. In DNA, the CDR3 is TGTGCCTGGAGTGAAGGGGCAGGGGGCCCCTACGAGCAGTACTTC. The chain is built from TRBV30 and TRBJ2-7; 8 bases fit TRBD1. Germline CDR1 is GTSNPN and CDR2 is SVGIG (reference sequence). The junction had 7 bases not matched to a gene; V was cut back by 1 base and J by 2 bases. The CDR3 is 15 amino acids.

The rearrangement uses TRBV5-1 and TRBJ2-3; no clear D gene. CDR3 length equals 14 residues. The V gene's germline CDR1 is SGHRS and CDR2 YFSETQ. Trimming cost V 4 bases and J 0 bases, with 9 bases left between them. CDR3 DNA: TGCGCCAGCAGCCGCCAAAAGAGCACAGATACGCAGTATTTT. Residues: CASSRQKSTDTQYF.

CDR3 residues: CAWSVPTNEKLFF. As DNA, the CDR3 is TGTGCCTGGAGTGTGCCAACTAATGAAAAACTGTTTTTT. The chain joins TRBV30 to TRBJ1-4; D unresolved. CDR3 length: 13 residues. Germline V gene data show CDR1 as GTSNPN and CDR2 as SVGIG (reference sequence). Between the trimmed V and J ends, which lost 0 bases and 0 bases, there was a span of 2 bases.

The chain carries TRBV27 and TRBJ2-7, with 8 bases aligning to TRBD1. The CDR3 loop spans 15 amino acids. Trimming cost V 2 bases and J 1 base; bases outside gene matches: 4. From germline, CDR1 is MNHEY and CDR2 SMNVEV (reference sequence). The CDR3, as DNA: TGTGCCAGCAGTTTACAGGGGGCTGGTTCCTACGAGCAGTACTTC. It codes for CASSLQGAGSYEQYF.

The chain carries TRBV6-1 and TRBJ2-3; TRBD1 matches 7 bases. CDR1 is MNHNS and CDR2 is SASEGT in the germline V gene. This CDR3 contains 15 residues. After removal of 0 bases from V and 2 bases from J, the junction contained 2 bases not matched to a gene. Written as DNA, the CDR3 is TGTGCCAGCAGTGAAGCGGACAGGATCACAGATACGCAGTATTTT. Amino acid sequence: CASSEADRITDTQYF.

This clone was detected only once. The chain carries TRBV27 and TRBJ2-1; 12 nucleotides line up with TRBD2. Trimming took 0 bases from V and 9 from J; bases not matched to a gene: 15. Germline loops: CDR1 MNHEY, CDR2 SMNVEV (reference sequence). The CDR3 consists of 19 residues. The CDR3: CASSLSRSLTSGGLGEQFF. The CDR3 bases are TGTGCCAGCAGTTTATCCCGCTCCCTGACTAGCGGGGGCCTCGGTGAGCAGTTCTTC.

The V gene is TRBV6-5, the J gene TRBJ1-5; D possibly corresponds to TRBD1 (6 bases). Germline V gene data show CDR1 as MNHEY and CDR2 as SVGAGI. This CDR3 is built from 13 residues. V lost 8 bases and J lost 5, with 13 bases in between. The CDR3 DNA is TGTGCCAGCCGTGACAGGATTGATCAGCCCCAGCATTTT. Encoded protein: CASRDRIDQPQHF.

This chain links TRBV11-2 with TRBJ2-3, with D possibly called TRBD1 or TRBD2 (6 bases each). The germline V and J ends were trimmed by 3 bases and 4 bases, with 20 bases remaining between them. The CDR3 extends over 17 amino acids. Germline loops: CDR1 SGHAT, CDR2 FQNNGV. DNA for the CDR3: TGTGCCAGCAGCTTCCGACCGGAATGGGGGGCTTCAGATACGCAGTATTTT. Protein sequence: CASSFRPEWGASDTQYF. Supplemented by reference TRBV11-2 and TRBJ2-3, the full variable domain reads EAGVAQSPRYKIIEKRQSVAFWCNPISGHATLYWYQQILGQGPKLLIQFQNNGVVDDSQLPKDRFSAERLKGVDSTLKIQPAKLEDSAVYLCASSFRPEWGASDTQYFGPGTRLTVL.

CDR3: CASLKGSTGWETQYF. In DNA, the CDR3 is TGCGCCAGCCTAAAGGGGTCGACAGGCTGGGAGACCCAGTACTTC. This chain connects TRBV5-1 to TRBJ2-5; D may be TRBD1 (6 bases). The CDR3 is 15 residues long. The germline V gene encodes CDR1 SGHRS and CDR2 YFSETQ. V shed 7 bases and J shed 5 bases, with 21 bases lying between them.

This sequence joins TRBV6-6 and TRBJ2-7; no clear D gene. Deletions cut 4 bases from V and 5 bases from J, with 12 bases between. CDR1 and CDR2 from the germline V gene are MNHNY and SVGAGI (reference sequence). This CDR3 has 13 amino acids. CDR3 protein: CASSSPVRDEQYF. The CDR3 DNA follows: TGTGCCAGCAGTTCCCCGGTAAGGGACGAGCAGTACTTC.

The chain employs TRBV5-1 and TRBJ2-2, with 7 nucleotides matching TRBD2. This CDR3 spans 15 amino acids. With V trimmed by 3 bases and J by 6 bases, 8 bases remained unmatched. CDR1 and CDR2 from the germline V gene are SGHRS and YFSETQ. CDR3 sequence reads: CASSSDLAVSGELFF. The CDR3 nucleotides are TGCGCCAGCAGCTCCGATCTAGCGGTTTCCGGGGAGCTGTTTTTT.